Described below is a single TCR beta chain sequence and its context. This entry belongs to a study of blood T cell repertoires in COVID-19. The germline gives CDR1 SGHNT, CDR2 YYREEE (reference sequence). V was shortened by 4 bases and J by 8 bases, with 15 bases between the two germline ends. The CDR3 totals 13 residues. Method: immunoSEQ multiplex PCR; TCRdb's copy keeps in-frame clones and lacks some. The profile shows 30,000 to 35,000 clones, around 85% of them singletons. Sample: peripheral blood. This sequence was found in a human donor with acute or convalescent COVID-19. The donor label of this sample is uncertain. The chain couples TRBV5-4 to TRBJ1-2; D is perhaps TRBD1 (6 bases). The CDR3 loop is CASSPASGVGYTF. The CDR3 region has the DNA TGTGCCAGCAGCCCGGCTTCAGGGGTAGGCTACACCTTC.